This entry lists 16 T cell receptor beta chains sequenced from one sample in a study of cytomegalovirus exposure and HLA in healthy donors. In the PCR, 60 Vbeta and 13 Jbeta primers were used. Profiled with immunoSEQ multiplex PCR; TCRdb holds only in-frame clones, not every one. The data show 100,000 or so clones, about 81% seen once. Specimen: PBMCs. These receptors were obtained from a man aged 40-50 years in good health and CMV-seronegative.

In this sample, this clone turned up a few times. This chain links TRBV19 with TRBJ2-1; D not resolved. Germline V gene lookup returns CDR1 LNHDA and CDR2 SQIVND (reference sequence). There are 11 residues in the CDR3. The V and J ends lost 3 bases and 8 bases respectively, with 5 bases between them. The CDR3: CASSIKYEQFF. The CDR3 DNA reads TGTGCCAGTAGTATTAAATATGAGCAGTTCTTC.

V and J are TRBV29-1 and TRBJ1-2; 10 nucleotides line up with TRBD1. From germline, CDR1 is SQVTM and CDR2 ANQGSEA. The V gene end was trimmed by 5 bases and the J gene end by 7 bases; junction bases not matched to a gene: 7. The CDR3 spans 13 residues. In DNA form, the CDR3 reads TGCAGCGTTCGAGGACAGGGGGGATCTGGCTACACCTTC. Protein sequence: CSVRGQGGSGYTF. The variable domain in full, with the rest retrieved from reference TRBV29-1 and TRBJ1-2, is SAVISQKPSRDICQRGTSLTIQCQVDSQVTMMFWYRQQPGQSLTLIATANQGSEATYESGFVIDKFPISRPNLTFSTLTVSNMSPEDSSIYLCSVRGQGGSGYTFGSGTRLTVV.

The chain combines TRBV19 with TRBJ2-3, with 7 bases matching TRBD2. Germline CDR1 reads LNHDA; CDR2 reads SQIVND (reference sequence). V shed 5 bases, J shed 0 bases, and the junction held 5 bases outside the gene matches. The CDR3 spans 15 residues. The CDR3 bases are TGTGCCAGTAGTCAGCGGGGAGGAAGCACAGATACGCAGTATTTT. Encoded protein: CASSQRGGSTDTQYF. The full variable domain, rest sourced from reference TRBV19 and TRBJ2-3, is DGGITQSPKYLFRKEGQNVTLSCEQNLNHDAMYWYRQDPGQGLRLIYYSQIVNDFQKGDIAEGYSVSREKKESFPLTVTSAQKNPTAFYLCASSQRGGSTDTQYFGPGTRLTVL.

The rearrangement joins TRBV6-5 to TRBJ1-6; TRBD1 agrees at 7 bases. This CDR3 comprises 16 residues. The germline V gene encodes CDR1 MNHEY and CDR2 SVGAGI. V shed 2 bases and J 10 bases; nucleotides not matched to a gene: 11. This CDR3 is CASSYIRTGGGSPLHF. The CDR3 nucleotides read TGTGCCAGCAGTTACATCAGGACAGGAGGGGGATCACCCCTCCACTTT.

The rearrangement uses TRBV5-4 and TRBJ1-2, with TRBD1 as a possible D gene (6 bases). This CDR3 has 17 amino acids. CDR1 SGHNT and CDR2 YYREEE come from the germline V gene (reference sequence). V lost 0 bases and J lost 0, with 15 bases in between. Here the CDR3 DNA reads TGTGCCAGCAGCTTGGAACGGGCGCGGACAGCTAACTATGGCTACACCTTC. It codes for CASSLERARTANYGYTF.

The chain has TRBV11-2 and TRBJ2-7; the match to TRBD2 covers 7 bases. The junction had 2 bases not matched to a gene; V was cut back by 5 bases and J by 4 bases. Germline V gene sequence: CDR1 SGHAT, CDR2 FQNNGV. The CDR3 has 12 residues. This CDR3 is CASSVGGYEQYF. The CDR3, as DNA: TGTGCCAGCAGCGTGGGAGGGTACGAGCAGTACTTC.

This chain connects TRBV7-2 to TRBJ2-1, with 10 bases lining up with TRBD2. The J segment lost 3 bases and the V segment lost 1 base, leaving 3 bases of the junction unmatched. CDR3 length: 16 amino acids. Germline V CDR1 and CDR2: SGHTA, FQGNSA. As DNA, the CDR3 is TGTGCCAGCAGCTTAGTAGCGGGGGGCCTCTACAATGAGCAGTTCTTC. This encodes CASSLVAGGLYNEQFF.

The chain employs TRBV10-3 and TRBJ2-6, with D unresolved. Germline V lookup: CDR1 ENHRY, CDR2 SYGVKD. V was clipped by 3 bases and J by 0 bases, with 3 bases between them. This CDR3 is 14 amino acids long. The CDR3 region is CAISDNSGANVLTF. The CDR3 DNA follows: TGTGCCATCAGTGACAACTCTGGGGCCAACGTCCTGACTTTC.

The V and J genes are TRBV11-3 and TRBJ2-1; possibly TRBD1 for D (5 bases). Trimming removed 6 bases from V and 9 bases from J, with 15 bases in between. CDR3 length equals 13 residues. The germline V gene encodes CDR1 SGHNT and CDR2 YENEEA. CDR3: CASSSRQYGEQFF. DNA of the CDR3: TGTGCCAGCAGTTCCCGACAGTATGGTGAGCAGTTCTTC.

This chain joins TRBV5-4 and TRBJ2-5; the match to TRBD2 covers 14 bases. Germline lookup yields CDR1 SGHNT and CDR2 YYREEE (reference sequence). The CDR3 consists of 18 residues. V dropped 4 bases and J dropped 1; count of bases not matched to a gene: 9. CDR3 residues: CASSQGTSGGVIQETQYF. The CDR3 DNA reads TGTGCCAGCAGCCAGGGGACTAGCGGGGGAGTAATCCAAGAGACCCAGTACTTC. Variable domain in full (rest from reference TRBV5-4 and TRBJ2-5): ETGVTQSPTHLIKTRGQQVTLRCSSQSGHNTVSWYQQALGQGPQFIFQYYREEENGRGNFPPRFSGLQFPNYSSELNVNALELDDSALYLCASSQGTSGGVIQETQYFGPGTRLLVL.

This chain uses TRBV7-9 with TRBJ2-5, with TRBD2 matching 8 bases. The length of the CDR3 is 17 residues. The trim removed 4 bases at V and 5 bases at J, leaving 15 bases unmatched. Germline V gene data show CDR1 as SEHNR and CDR2 as FQNEAQ (reference sequence). CDR3 in DNA: TGTGCCAGCAGCTCAACCCGGGGGGGCGAGTCTAGGGAGACCCAGTACTTC. Translated, it gives CASSSTRGGESRETQYF.

CDR3 amino acids: CASCCRGNLYGYTF. The CDR3, as DNA: TGTGCCAGCTGTTGCAGGGGGAATTTATATGGCTACACCTTC. The gene calls are TRBV2 and TRBJ1-2, with 7 bases that match TRBD1. Unmatched junction bases numbered 11, after V lost 8 bases and J lost 5 bases. Looked up from germline, CDR1 is SNHLY and CDR2 is FYNNEI. The CDR3 is made up of 14 amino acids.

This chain connects TRBV6-1 to TRBJ2-6; TRBD1 aligns across 8 bases. The CDR3 spans 15 residues. The V gene end was trimmed by 8 bases and the J gene end by 0 bases; junction bases not matched to a gene: 3. In germline, CDR1 is MNHNS, CDR2 SASEGT. The CDR3 here is CASATGGSGANVLTF. The CDR3 coding sequence is TGTGCCAGCGCCACAGGGGGCTCTGGGGCCAACGTCCTGACTTTC.

The rearrangement links TRBV28 to TRBJ1-1; D unclear. Germline values: CDR1 MDHEN, CDR2 SYDVKM. This CDR3 contains 12 residues. V dropped 5 bases and J dropped 8 bases, with 12 bases sitting between them. CDR3 amino acids: CASSQQTREAFF. CDR3 coding DNA: TGTGCCAGCAGTCAACAGACACGAGAAGCTTTCTTT.

This rearrangement joins TRBV4-1 to TRBJ2-1; a possible D gene is TRBD1 (5 bases). Germline V gene sequence: CDR1 MGHRA, CDR2 YSYEKL. V lost 0 bases to trimming and J lost 15 bases, with 15 bases between them. The CDR3 runs 13 residues. This CDR3 reads CASSQEIFRVLFF. The CDR3 region has the DNA TGCGCCAGCAGCCAAGAAATCTTCAGGGTATTGTTCTTC.

DNA for the CDR3: TGTGCCAGCAGTGACCGAAAACAGCTAACCCAAGAGACCCAGTACTTC. Translated, it gives CASSDRKQLTQETQYF. This rearrangement joins TRBV2 to TRBJ2-5; D gene unclear. The germline CDR1 and CDR2 sequences are SNHLY and FYNNEI. The CDR3 spans 16 residues. With 3 bases removed from V and 1 base from J, the gap between germline ends came to 15 bases.